The 10 T cell receptor beta chains below come from one sample, sequenced in a study of T cell changes during pregnancy in multiple sclerosis (dated by TCRdb to the late 2010s). Library creation used the immunoSEQ multiplex PCR assay. Drawn from immuneACCESS, this table holds only the in-frame rearrangements with V and J called that TCRdb kept. Clones are partly lost; checked studies trace under half to an unresolved V gene and leave the rest unexplained. The sample contains tens of thousands of clones, roughly 92% of them found a single time. Jointly, the top ten make up less than 2% of the sample. This sample comprised peripheral blood, obtained in the second trimester of pregnancy. Source of these receptors: a female donor with multiple sclerosis, enrolled in a pregnancy study.

This chain joins TRBV7-9 and TRBJ1-2; 7 bases fit TRBD1. The CDR3 is 14 residues long. Germline V gene lookup returns CDR1 SEHNR and CDR2 FQNEAQ (reference sequence). Losses at the gene ends were 5 bases for V and 0 bases for J; bases not matched to a gene: 3. The CDR3 nucleotides are TGTGCCAGCAGCCGACAGGGCTCTAACTATGGCTACACCTTC. Its translation is CASSRQGSNYGYTF. Combining the CDR3 with reference TRBV7-9 and TRBJ1-2 gives the whole variable domain DTGVSQNPRHKITKRGQNVTFRCDPISEHNRLYWYRQTLGQGPEFLTYFQNEAQLEKSRLLSDRFSAERPKGSFSTLEIQRTEQGDSAMYLCASSRQGSNYGYTFGSGTRLTVV.

This clone was detected a few times. The chain couples TRBV30 to TRBJ1-3; D is possibly TRBD1 (5 bases). The CDR3 extends over 14 amino acids. Germline-derived CDR1 and CDR2 are GTSNPN and SVGIG (reference sequence). V lost 1 base and J lost 0, with 7 bases in between. CDR3 sequence (DNA): TGTGCCTGGAGTGCAGACAGCTCTGGAAACACCATATATTTT. This codes for CAWSADSSGNTIYF.

This clone was picked up one time. The rearrangement links TRBV2 to TRBJ2-4; 8 nucleotides agree with TRBD2. Germline V gene data show CDR1 as SNHLY and CDR2 as FYNNEI. The junction had 8 bases not matched to a gene; V was cut back by 4 bases and J by 0 bases. The CDR3 covers 17 residues. The CDR3 here is CASSAELAELAKNIQYF. In nucleotides, the CDR3 is TGTGCCAGCAGTGCTGAACTAGCGGAACTAGCCAAAAACATTCAGTACTTC.

This chain joins TRBV7-2 and TRBJ1-2; 8 bases are shared with TRBD1. The CDR3 loop spans 15 amino acids. V lost 1 base, J lost 2 bases, and 3 bases stayed unmatched. CDR1 is SGHTA and CDR2 is FQGNSA in the germline V gene. The DNA for the CDR3 is TGTGCCAGCAGCTTAGTTTCAGGGGGCAACTATGGCTACACCTTC. It specifies CASSLVSGGNYGYTF.

This chain joins TRBV7-3 and TRBJ2-2, with 9 bases identical to TRBD1. The ends lost 7 bases at V and 3 bases at J; junction bases unmatched: 6. Per germline, CDR1 SGHTA and CDR2 FQGTGA. The CDR3 is made up of 15 amino acids. This CDR3 reads CASTRTGADTGELFF. CDR3 nucleotides: TGTGCCAGCACCCGGACAGGGGCGGACACCGGGGAGCTGTTTTTT.

A single count supports this clone. The gene calls are TRBV27 and TRBJ1-2; the D gene is possibly TRBD1 (6 bases). Germline V CDR1 and CDR2: MNHEY, SMNVEV (reference sequence). V was clipped by 6 bases and J by 8 bases, with 22 bases between them. The length of the CDR3 is 15 residues. CDR3 sequence (DNA): TGTGCCAGCAGGCGTGGAGGGGGAGGGTTTGAAGGCTACACCTTC. Protein sequence: CASRRGGGGFEGYTF.

The chain uses TRBV6-1 and TRBJ2-3, with TRBD2 identical over 7 bases. The CDR3 spans 14 residues. J gave up 12 bases and V 0 bases, and 9 bases lay outside the gene matches. The germline gives CDR1 MNHNS, CDR2 SASEGT. The CDR3 loop reads CASSEAPFSGPQYF. The CDR3 DNA sequence: TGTGCCAGCAGTGAAGCGCCTTTTAGCGGGCCACAGTATTTT.

The V and J genes are TRBV30 and TRBJ1-4; D uncertain. Germline V CDR1 and CDR2: GTSNPN, SVGIG (reference sequence). Trimming pared 2 bases from V and 4 bases from J, leaving 2 bases between. CDR3 length: 11 amino acids. In DNA form, the CDR3 reads TGTGCCTGGAGTCTTAATGAAAAACTGTTTTTT. Protein sequence: CAWSLNEKLFF.

This sequence joins TRBV28 and TRBJ2-1; 7 bases are shared with TRBD1. This CDR3 has 16 amino acids. Looked up from germline, CDR1 is MDHEN and CDR2 is SYDVKM. With 5 bases clipped from V and 0 bases from J, the junction kept 7 bases outside the gene matches. CDR3: CASSPGQDYSYNEQFF. CDR3 coding DNA: TGTGCCAGCAGTCCTGGACAGGATTACTCCTACAATGAGCAGTTCTTC.

This clone was seen only once. CDR3 coding DNA: TGTGCCAGCAGCCCCCGGTCCCTAGAACTATATGGCTACACCTTC. Its protein is CASSPRSLELYGYTF. This chain uses TRBV7-2 with TRBJ1-2; no clear D gene. The V gene's germline CDR1 is SGHTA and CDR2 FQGNSA. This CDR3 spans 15 amino acids. V dropped 5 bases and J dropped 5 bases, with 18 bases sitting between them.